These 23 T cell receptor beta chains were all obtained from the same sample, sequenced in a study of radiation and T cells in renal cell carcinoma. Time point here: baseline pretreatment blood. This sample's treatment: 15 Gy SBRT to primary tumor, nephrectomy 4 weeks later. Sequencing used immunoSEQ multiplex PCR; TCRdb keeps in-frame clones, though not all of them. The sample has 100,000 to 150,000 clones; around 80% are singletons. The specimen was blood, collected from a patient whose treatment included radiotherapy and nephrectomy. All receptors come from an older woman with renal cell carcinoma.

In DNA, the CDR3 is TGTGCCAGCAGTCGGGGACACGAAAGCAATCAGCCCCAGCATTTT. It yields the protein CASSRGHESNQPQHF. The genes are TRBV27 and TRBJ1-5; maybe TRBD1 (6 bases). With 5 bases removed from V and 1 base from J, the gap between germline ends came to 12 bases. The CDR3 length is 15 residues. The germline V gene encodes CDR1 MNHEY and CDR2 SMNVEV (reference sequence).

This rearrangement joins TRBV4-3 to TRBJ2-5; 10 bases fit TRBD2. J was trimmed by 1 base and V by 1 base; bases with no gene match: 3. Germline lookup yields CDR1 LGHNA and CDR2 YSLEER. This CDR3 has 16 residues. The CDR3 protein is CASSQASGGFQETQYF. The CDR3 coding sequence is TGCGCCAGCAGCCAAGCTAGCGGGGGCTTCCAAGAGACCCAGTACTTC.

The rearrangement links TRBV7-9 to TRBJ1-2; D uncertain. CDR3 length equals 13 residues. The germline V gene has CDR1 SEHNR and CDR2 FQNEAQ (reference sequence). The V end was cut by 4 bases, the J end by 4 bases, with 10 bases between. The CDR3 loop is CASSYEIGYGYTF. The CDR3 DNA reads TGTGCCAGCAGCTACGAGATTGGCTATGGCTACACCTTC.

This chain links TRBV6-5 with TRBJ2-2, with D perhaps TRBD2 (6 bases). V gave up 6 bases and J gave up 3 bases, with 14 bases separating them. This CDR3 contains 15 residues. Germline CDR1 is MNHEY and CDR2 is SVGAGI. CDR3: CASRLGGVYTGELFF. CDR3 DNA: TGTGCCAGCAGATTAGGAGGGGTTTACACCGGGGAGCTGTTTTTT.

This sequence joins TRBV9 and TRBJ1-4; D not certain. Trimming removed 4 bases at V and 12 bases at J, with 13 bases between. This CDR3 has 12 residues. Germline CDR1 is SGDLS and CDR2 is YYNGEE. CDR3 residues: CASSQDASELFF. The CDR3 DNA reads TGTGCCAGCAGCCAAGACGCTTCGGAACTGTTTTTT.

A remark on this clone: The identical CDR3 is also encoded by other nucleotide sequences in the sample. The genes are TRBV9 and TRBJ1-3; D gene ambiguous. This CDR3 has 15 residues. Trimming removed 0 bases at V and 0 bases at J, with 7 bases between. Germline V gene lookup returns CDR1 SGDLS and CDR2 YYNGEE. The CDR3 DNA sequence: TGTGCCAGCAGCGTAGGGCAGAGCTCTGGAAACACCATATATTTT. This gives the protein CASSVGQSSGNTIYF.

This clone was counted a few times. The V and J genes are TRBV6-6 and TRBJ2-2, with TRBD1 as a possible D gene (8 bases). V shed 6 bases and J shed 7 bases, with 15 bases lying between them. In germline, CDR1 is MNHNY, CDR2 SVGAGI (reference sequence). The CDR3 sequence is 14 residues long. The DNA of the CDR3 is TGTGCCAGCAGGACAGGGGAGGGGAGCGGGGAGCTGTTTTTT. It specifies CASRTGEGSGELFF.

DNA of the CDR3: TGCGCCAGCAGCTTGGCGGGACAGGAGTACCAGCCCCAGCATTTT. Protein: CASSLAGQEYQPQHF. The chain joins TRBV5-1 to TRBJ1-5; 8 bases are a match to TRBD1. The germline V gene has CDR1 SGHRS and CDR2 YFSETQ. The CDR3 spans 15 residues. The V segment lost 0 bases and the J segment 7 bases; nucleotides outside the gene matches: 6.

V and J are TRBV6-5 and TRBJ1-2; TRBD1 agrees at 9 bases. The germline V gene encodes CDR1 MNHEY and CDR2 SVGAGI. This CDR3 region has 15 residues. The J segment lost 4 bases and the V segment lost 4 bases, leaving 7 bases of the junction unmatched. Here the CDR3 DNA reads TGTGCCAGCAGTTCCTGGACAGGGGACACCTATGGCTACACCTTC. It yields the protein CASSSWTGDTYGYTF.

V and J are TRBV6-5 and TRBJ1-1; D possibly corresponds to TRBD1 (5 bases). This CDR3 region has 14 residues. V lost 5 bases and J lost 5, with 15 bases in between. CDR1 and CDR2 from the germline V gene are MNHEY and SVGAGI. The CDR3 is CASSPGGGWTEAFF. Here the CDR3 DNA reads TGTGCCAGCAGTCCCGGGGGGGGGTGGACTGAAGCTTTCTTT.

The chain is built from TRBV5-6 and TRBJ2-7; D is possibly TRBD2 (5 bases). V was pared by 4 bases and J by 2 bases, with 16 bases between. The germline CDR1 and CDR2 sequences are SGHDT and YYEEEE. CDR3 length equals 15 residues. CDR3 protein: CASSPPQAGTYEQYF. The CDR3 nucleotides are TGTGCCAGCAGCCCCCCCCAGGCGGGTACCTACGAGCAGTACTTC.

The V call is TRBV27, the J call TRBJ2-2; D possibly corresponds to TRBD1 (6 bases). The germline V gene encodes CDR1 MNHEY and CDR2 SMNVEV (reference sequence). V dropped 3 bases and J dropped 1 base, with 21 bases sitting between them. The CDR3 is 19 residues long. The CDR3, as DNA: TGTGCCAGCAGTTTCCTTCCTTCCGCGACAGGTTTGAACACCGGGGAGCTGTTTTTT. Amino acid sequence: CASSFLPSATGLNTGELFF.

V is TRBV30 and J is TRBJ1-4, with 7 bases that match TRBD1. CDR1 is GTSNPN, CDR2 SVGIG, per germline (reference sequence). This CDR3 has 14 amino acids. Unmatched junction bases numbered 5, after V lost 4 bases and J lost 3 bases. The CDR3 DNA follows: TGTGCCTGGACTGACAGGGTCTCTAATGAAAAACTGTTTTTT. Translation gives CAWTDRVSNEKLFF.

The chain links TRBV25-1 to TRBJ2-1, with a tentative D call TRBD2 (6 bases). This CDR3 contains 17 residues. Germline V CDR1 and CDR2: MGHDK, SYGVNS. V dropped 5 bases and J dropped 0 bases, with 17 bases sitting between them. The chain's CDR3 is CASSWMAGRSSYNEQFF. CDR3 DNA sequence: TGTGCCAGCAGTTGGATGGCGGGGAGGAGCTCCTACAATGAGCAGTTCTTC.

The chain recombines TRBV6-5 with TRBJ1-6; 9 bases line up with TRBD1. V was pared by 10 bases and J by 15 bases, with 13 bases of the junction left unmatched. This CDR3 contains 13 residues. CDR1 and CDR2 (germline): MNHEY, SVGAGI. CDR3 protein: CATLSRQGVDLHF. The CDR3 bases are TGTGCCACCTTGTCCCGACAGGGGGTGGACCTCCACTTT.

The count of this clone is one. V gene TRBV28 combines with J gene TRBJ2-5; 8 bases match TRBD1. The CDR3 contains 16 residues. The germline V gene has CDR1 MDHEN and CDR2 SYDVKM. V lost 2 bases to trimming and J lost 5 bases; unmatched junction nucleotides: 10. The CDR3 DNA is TGTGCCAGCAGTTTAGTTCAGGGGGCGCTAGGGGAGACCCAGTACTTC. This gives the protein CASSLVQGALGETQYF.

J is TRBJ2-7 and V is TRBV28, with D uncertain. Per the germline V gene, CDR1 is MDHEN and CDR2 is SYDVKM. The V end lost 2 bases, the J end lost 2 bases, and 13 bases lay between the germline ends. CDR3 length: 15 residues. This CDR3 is CASSLRSDGTYEQYF. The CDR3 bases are TGTGCCAGCAGTTTACGGAGCGACGGCACCTACGAGCAGTACTTC.

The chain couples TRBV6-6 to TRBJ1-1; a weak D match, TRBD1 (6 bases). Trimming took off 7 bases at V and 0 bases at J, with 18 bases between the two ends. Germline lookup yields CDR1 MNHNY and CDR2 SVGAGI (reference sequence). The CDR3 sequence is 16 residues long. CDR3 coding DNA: TGTGCCAGCAAACTTCCATATGGACAGTTGAACACTGAAGCTTTCTTT. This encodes CASKLPYGQLNTEAFF.

In DNA form, the CDR3 reads TGCGCCAGCAGCACCCTAGGACTAGCGGGAGGGCTCGACAATGAGCAGTTCTTC. It encodes CASSTLGLAGGLDNEQFF. The rearrangement links TRBV5-1 to TRBJ2-1, with 15 bases fitting TRBD2. The junction had 10 bases not matched to a gene; V was cut back by 4 bases and J by 5 bases. This CDR3 is 18 amino acids long. Per the germline V gene, CDR1 is SGHRS and CDR2 is YFSETQ. Together with reference TRBV5-1 and TRBJ2-1, the CDR3 gives the full variable domain: KAGVTQTPRYLIKTRGQQVTLSCSPISGHRSVSWYQQTPGQGLQFLFEYFSETQRNKGNFPGRFSGRQFSNSRSEMNVSTLELGDSALYLCASSTLGLAGGLDNEQFFGPGTRLTVL.

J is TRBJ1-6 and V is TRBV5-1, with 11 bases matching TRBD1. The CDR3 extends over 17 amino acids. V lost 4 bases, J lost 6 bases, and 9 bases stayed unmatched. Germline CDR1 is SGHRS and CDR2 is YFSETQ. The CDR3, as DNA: TGCGCCAGCAGCGCCCGGGACAGGGGGAGCGGTAATTCACCCCTCCACTTT. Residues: CASSARDRGSGNSPLHF.

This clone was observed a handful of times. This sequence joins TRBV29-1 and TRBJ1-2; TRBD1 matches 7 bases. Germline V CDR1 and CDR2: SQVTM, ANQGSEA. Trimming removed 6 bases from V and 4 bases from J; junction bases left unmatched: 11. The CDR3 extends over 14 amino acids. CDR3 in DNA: TGCAGCGTGATTTCTAACAGGGGACCCTATGGCTACACCTTC. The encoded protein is CSVISNRGPYGYTF.

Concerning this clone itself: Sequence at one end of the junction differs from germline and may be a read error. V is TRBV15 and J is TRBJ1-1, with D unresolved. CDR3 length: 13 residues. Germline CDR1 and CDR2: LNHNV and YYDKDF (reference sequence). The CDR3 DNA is TGTGCCACCAGCAGAGAATTATCCTTCCCCGGGGACTTT. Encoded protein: CATSRELSFPGDF.

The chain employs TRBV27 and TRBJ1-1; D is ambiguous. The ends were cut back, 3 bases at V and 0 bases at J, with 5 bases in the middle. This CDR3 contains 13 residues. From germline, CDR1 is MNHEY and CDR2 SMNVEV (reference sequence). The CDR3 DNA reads TGTGCCAGCAGTTTGACACTGAACACTGAAGCTTTCTTT. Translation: CASSLTLNTEAFF.